This T cell receptor beta chain derives from a study of response to subunit inactivated influenza vaccine. Study-level results: The authors offered the suggestion that each seasonal influenza vaccination recruits few new T cells.

Between the trimmed V and J ends, which lost 3 bases and 4 bases, there was a span of 7 bases. The CDR3 is made up of 14 amino acids. MiXCR, run by TCRdb on the RT-PCR reads, gives a single entry per CDR3 protein. Of around 580,000 distinct CDR3 sequences listed, 14% are singletons. About this clonotype: Its antigen is unidentified.

The sample in question was PBMCs from blood, obtained 11 to 12 days after vaccination. The chain couples TRBV12-3 or TRBV12-4 to TRBJ1-6; D unresolved. The receptor was derived from a man between 45 and 60 years old who received an inactivated influenza vaccine. The DNA of the CDR3 is TGTGCCAGCAGTTTCGGCGGTTATAATTCACCCCTCCACTTT. Encoded protein: CASSFGGYNSPLHF.